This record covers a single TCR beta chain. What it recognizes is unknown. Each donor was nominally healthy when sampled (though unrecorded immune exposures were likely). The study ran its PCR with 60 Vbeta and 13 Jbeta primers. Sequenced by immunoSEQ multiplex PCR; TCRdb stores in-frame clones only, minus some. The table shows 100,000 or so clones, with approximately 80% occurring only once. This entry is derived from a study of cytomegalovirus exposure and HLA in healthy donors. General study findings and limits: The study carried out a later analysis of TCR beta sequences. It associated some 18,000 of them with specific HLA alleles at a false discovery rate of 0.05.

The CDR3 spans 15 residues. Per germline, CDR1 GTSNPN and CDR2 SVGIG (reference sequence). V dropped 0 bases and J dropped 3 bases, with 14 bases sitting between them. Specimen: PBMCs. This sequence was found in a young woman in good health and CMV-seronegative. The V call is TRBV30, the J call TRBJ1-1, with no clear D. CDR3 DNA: TGTGCCTGGAGTGTTGGGCTTTACCCGGACACTGAAGCTTTCTTT. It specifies CAWSVGLYPDTEAFF.